These 17 T cell receptor beta chains share one sample of origin, sequenced in a study of CD8+ T cells in alopecia areata. cDNA serving as the sequencing template came from extracted, reverse transcribed RNA. Method: immunoSEQ multiplex PCR; TCRdb's copy keeps in-frame clones and lacks some. The sample records some 200,000 clones, 55% to 75% being singletons. Treatment here: oral pan-JAK inhibitor, 5-10 mg twice daily. Here the sequenced sample was CD4+ T cells sorted from blood, taken at week 24, from a patient treated with tofacitinib. These receptors originate from a human donor with alopecia areata.

This chain joins TRBV18 and TRBJ2-7; a possible D gene is TRBD1 (7 bases). This CDR3 contains 19 residues. V was clipped by 3 bases and J by 2 bases, with 26 bases between them. From germline, CDR1 is KGHSH and CDR2 LQKENI. DNA for the CDR3: TGTGCCAGCTCACCTTACGGACCACAGGGGCCCCGCGGGACCTACGAGCAGTACTTC. This gives the protein CASSPYGPQGPRGTYEQYF.

This chain joins TRBV5-4 and TRBJ2-5; 7 bases align to TRBD1. This CDR3 spans 13 amino acids. Trimming removed 4 bases from V and 3 bases from J; junction bases left unmatched: 3. Germline CDR1 is SGHNT and CDR2 is YYREEE (reference sequence). The CDR3 loop reads CASSHTGEETQYF. DNA for the CDR3: TGTGCCAGCAGCCATACAGGGGAAGAGACCCAGTACTTC.

V is TRBV10-3 and J is TRBJ2-7; 11 nucleotides line up with TRBD1. Germline V gene lookup returns CDR1 ENHRY and CDR2 SYGVKD. V shed 6 bases and J 4 bases; nucleotides not matched to a gene: 5. The CDR3 consists of 14 residues. The CDR3 sequence is CAIRGDRGKYEQYF. DNA of the CDR3: TGTGCCATCAGGGGGGACAGGGGGAAGTACGAGCAGTACTTC.

The table lists this clone with a few counts. The chain links TRBV29-1 to TRBJ2-5; D gene ambiguous. This CDR3 has 14 residues. Germline lookup yields CDR1 SQVTM and CDR2 ANQGSEA. The germline V and J ends were trimmed by 2 bases and 1 base, with 11 bases remaining between them. The CDR3 reads CSVELERSQETQYF. CDR3 DNA sequence: TGCAGCGTTGAATTGGAGAGGAGCCAAGAGACCCAGTACTTC.

This clone showed up just a few times. V gene TRBV29-1 combines with J gene TRBJ1-1; TRBD1 is a possible D gene (5 bases). This CDR3 contains 14 residues. With 6 bases removed from V and 4 bases from J, the gap between germline ends came to 18 bases. Per the germline V gene, CDR1 is SQVTM and CDR2 is ANQGSEA. The CDR3 reads CSVSDRLRGTEAFF. The DNA for the CDR3 is TGCAGCGTCTCCGATCGATTGAGGGGCACTGAAGCTTTCTTT.

There are a few counts of this clone. The rearrangement links TRBV11-2 to TRBJ2-1; D not certain. This CDR3 has 12 amino acids. V was pared by 7 bases and J by 6 bases, with 10 bases between. CDR1 and CDR2 from the germline V gene are SGHAT and FQNNGV. The CDR3 coding sequence is TGTGCCAGCAAGGGCAGAACCAATGAGCAGTTCTTC. As protein: CASKGRTNEQFF.

J is TRBJ1-1 and V is TRBV6-5; no firm D call. Germline CDR1 MNHEY, CDR2 SVGAGI. V was pared by 6 bases and J by 6 bases, with 17 bases between. The CDR3 totals 14 residues. CDR3 amino acids: CASSKSRGRPEAFF. The DNA for the CDR3 is TGTGCCAGCAGCAAATCTCGCGGGCGGCCTGAAGCTTTCTTT.

This rearrangement joins TRBV29-1 to TRBJ2-2; D might be TRBD1 (6 bases). Per the germline V gene, CDR1 is SQVTM and CDR2 is ANQGSEA. The V end lost 6 bases, the J end lost 2 bases, and 10 bases lay between the germline ends. This CDR3 contains 13 residues. Written as DNA, the CDR3 is TGCAGCGTCGGACAGAGAAACACCGGGGAGCTGTTTTTT. Amino acids: CSVGQRNTGELFF.

The gene calls are TRBV15 and TRBJ1-1; D possibly corresponds to TRBD1 (5 bases). The germline V and J ends were trimmed by 1 base and 8 bases, with 14 bases remaining between them. The CDR3 totals 14 residues. Germline CDR1 and CDR2: LNHNV and YYDKDF (reference sequence). DNA of the CDR3: TGTGCCACCAGCAGAGCAGGGTCGTCGTCAGAAGCTTTCTTT. Its translation is CATSRAGSSSEAFF.

The chain joins TRBV18 to TRBJ2-7; D may be TRBD1 or TRBD2 (5 bases each). Deletions cut 2 bases from V and 3 bases from J, with 11 bases between. This CDR3 region has 14 residues. CDR1 is KGHSH, CDR2 LQKENI, per germline. CDR3 in DNA: TGTGCCAGCTCACCAGGAGCAGGGAGCTACGAGCAGTACTTC. Translated: CASSPGAGSYEQYF.

The chain couples TRBV5-1 to TRBJ1-2; 7 bases map to TRBD1. Germline CDR1 is SGHRS and CDR2 is YFSETQ. This CDR3 is 13 amino acids long. After removal of 0 bases from V and 13 bases from J, the junction contained 9 bases not matched to a gene. For the CDR3, the DNA is TGCGCCAGCAGCTTGGAGGGACAGAACCTTGTCACCTTC. Residues: CASSLEGQNLVTF.

This clone turned up a few times. The chain joins TRBV29-1 to TRBJ2-7; D gene ambiguous. The CDR3 loop spans 12 amino acids. Trimming stripped 4 bases from V and 0 bases from J, with 7 bases between. The V gene's germline CDR1 is SQVTM and CDR2 ANQGSEA. CDR3: CSVGKDSYEQYF. The CDR3 DNA sequence: TGCAGCGTTGGAAAGGACTCCTACGAGCAGTACTTC.

The rearrangement uses TRBV28 and TRBJ2-7, with 8 bases aligning to TRBD1. The CDR3 covers 16 residues. Germline V CDR1 and CDR2: MDHEN, SYDVKM. The V gene end was trimmed by 5 bases and the J gene end by 6 bases; junction bases not matched to a gene: 15. The CDR3 bases are TGTGCCAGCAGTCTACTCTCCGGGACAGGTTTCGCCGAGCAGTACTTC. It yields the protein CASSLLSGTGFAEQYF.

The CDR3 region has the DNA TGTGCCATCAGTGAGCCATTGGACAGGGAACTATACAATGAGCAGTTCTTC. Amino acid sequence: CAISEPLDRELYNEQFF. The J gene is TRBJ2-1, the V gene TRBV10-3; TRBD1 agrees at 8 bases. The CDR3 spans 17 residues. With 2 bases clipped from V and 4 bases from J, the junction kept 10 bases outside the gene matches. Germline V lookup: CDR1 ENHRY, CDR2 SYGVKD.

The chain has TRBV11-2 and TRBJ2-6, with 8 bases matching TRBD1. The CDR3 has 20 amino acids. The germline V gene has CDR1 SGHAT and CDR2 FQNNGV. V shed 0 bases and J 4 bases; nucleotides not matched to a gene: 14. The CDR3 nucleotides read TGTGCCAGCAGCTTAGATTCTCAGGGGGCGGAGGTAACAGGGGCCAACGTCCTGACTTTC. As protein: CASSLDSQGAEVTGANVLTF.

The rearrangement joins TRBV7-2 to TRBJ2-2; the D gene is possibly TRBD2 (6 bases). The CDR3 length is 15 residues. V was shortened by 3 bases and J by 5 bases, with 13 bases between the two germline ends. Germline V lookup: CDR1 SGHTA, CDR2 FQGNSA. CDR3 in amino acids: CASSFRRGSTGELFF. CDR3 bases: TGTGCCAGCAGCTTTCGGCGGGGATCGACCGGGGAGCTGTTTTTT.

The chain carries TRBV27 and TRBJ2-1; perhaps TRBD2 as D (6 bases). The CDR3 runs 16 residues. Germline-derived CDR1 and CDR2 are MNHEY and SMNVEV (reference sequence). V shed 6 bases and J shed 5 bases, with 20 bases lying between them. The CDR3 nucleotides read TGTGCCAGCAGCCCTACGGGACTGAAGAAAAACAATGAGCAGTTCTTC. Amino acids: CASSPTGLKKNNEQFF.